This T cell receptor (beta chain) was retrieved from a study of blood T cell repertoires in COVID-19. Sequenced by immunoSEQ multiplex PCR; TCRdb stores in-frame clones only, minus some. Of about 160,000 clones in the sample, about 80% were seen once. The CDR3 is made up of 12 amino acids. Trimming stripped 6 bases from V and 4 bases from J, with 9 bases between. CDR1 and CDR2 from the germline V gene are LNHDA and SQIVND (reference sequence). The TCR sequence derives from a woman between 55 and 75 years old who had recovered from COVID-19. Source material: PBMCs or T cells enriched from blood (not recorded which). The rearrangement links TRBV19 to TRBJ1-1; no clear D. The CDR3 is CASRAPGTEAFF. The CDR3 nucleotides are TGTGCCAGTAGAGCGCCGGGCACTGAAGCTTTCTTT.